This TCR beta chain was identified during a study of T cell responses to AZD1222 COVID-19 vaccine. Clones were read by immunoSEQ multiplex PCR, and TCRdb kept only the in-frame ones, dropping some. The data show about 59,000 clones, 89% seen once. There are 16 residues in the CDR3. V shed 0 bases and J shed 2 bases, with 11 bases lying between them. The germline V gene encodes CDR1 MNHEY and CDR2 SVGAGI. The sequence was collected from an adult who received the AZD1222 COVID-19 vaccine. The chain couples TRBV6-5 to TRBJ2-1; the D gene is possibly TRBD1 (5 bases). This specimen consisted of peripheral blood, obtained 28 days after the second AZD1222 dose. In DNA, the CDR3 is TGTGCCAGCAGTTACTCGATAGGGGCAACCTACAATGAGCAGTTCTTC. It specifies CASSYSIGATYNEQFF.